The sequence of this TCR beta chain was determined in a study of shared clonotypes between healthy human individuals. The ends lost 2 bases at V and 7 bases at J; junction bases unmatched: 15. Per germline, CDR1 SGHTA and CDR2 FQGTGA. The CDR3 spans 18 residues. Study findings and constraints: The naive CD4 repertoires of several donors were compared, and approximately 5% of clonotypes were shared.

As for this clone: Its target is not known.

The method was immunoSEQ multiplex PCR; TCRdb's version includes in-frame clones alone and lacks a portion of them. Of more than 2,000,000 clones in the sample, 85% to 95% are singletons; the top ten hold 0.39%. Specimen: naive CD4+ T cells from PBMCs. Subset noted: CD45RA+ positively selected. This TCR derives from a man younger than 35 in good health. Some clones in this sample may be carry-over from other donors' samples. The J gene is TRBJ2-1, the V gene TRBV7-3, with TRBD2 identical over 9 bases. The CDR3 here is CASSLFGLRLAGQNEQFF. DNA of the CDR3: TGTGCCAGCAGCTTATTCGGATTGAGGCTAGCGGGACAGAATGAGCAGTTCTTC.